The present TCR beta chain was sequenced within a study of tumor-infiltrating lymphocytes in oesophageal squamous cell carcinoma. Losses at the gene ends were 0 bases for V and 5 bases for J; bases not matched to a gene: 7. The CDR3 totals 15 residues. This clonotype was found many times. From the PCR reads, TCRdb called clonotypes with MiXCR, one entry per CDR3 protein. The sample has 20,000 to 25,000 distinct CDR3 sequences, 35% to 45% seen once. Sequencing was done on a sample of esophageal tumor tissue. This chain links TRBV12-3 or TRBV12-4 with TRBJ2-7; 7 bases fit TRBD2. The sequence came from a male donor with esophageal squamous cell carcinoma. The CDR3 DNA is TGTGCCAGCAGTTTAGCGAATAGCGGGCTCCACGAGCAGTACTTC. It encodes CASSLANSGLHEQYF.